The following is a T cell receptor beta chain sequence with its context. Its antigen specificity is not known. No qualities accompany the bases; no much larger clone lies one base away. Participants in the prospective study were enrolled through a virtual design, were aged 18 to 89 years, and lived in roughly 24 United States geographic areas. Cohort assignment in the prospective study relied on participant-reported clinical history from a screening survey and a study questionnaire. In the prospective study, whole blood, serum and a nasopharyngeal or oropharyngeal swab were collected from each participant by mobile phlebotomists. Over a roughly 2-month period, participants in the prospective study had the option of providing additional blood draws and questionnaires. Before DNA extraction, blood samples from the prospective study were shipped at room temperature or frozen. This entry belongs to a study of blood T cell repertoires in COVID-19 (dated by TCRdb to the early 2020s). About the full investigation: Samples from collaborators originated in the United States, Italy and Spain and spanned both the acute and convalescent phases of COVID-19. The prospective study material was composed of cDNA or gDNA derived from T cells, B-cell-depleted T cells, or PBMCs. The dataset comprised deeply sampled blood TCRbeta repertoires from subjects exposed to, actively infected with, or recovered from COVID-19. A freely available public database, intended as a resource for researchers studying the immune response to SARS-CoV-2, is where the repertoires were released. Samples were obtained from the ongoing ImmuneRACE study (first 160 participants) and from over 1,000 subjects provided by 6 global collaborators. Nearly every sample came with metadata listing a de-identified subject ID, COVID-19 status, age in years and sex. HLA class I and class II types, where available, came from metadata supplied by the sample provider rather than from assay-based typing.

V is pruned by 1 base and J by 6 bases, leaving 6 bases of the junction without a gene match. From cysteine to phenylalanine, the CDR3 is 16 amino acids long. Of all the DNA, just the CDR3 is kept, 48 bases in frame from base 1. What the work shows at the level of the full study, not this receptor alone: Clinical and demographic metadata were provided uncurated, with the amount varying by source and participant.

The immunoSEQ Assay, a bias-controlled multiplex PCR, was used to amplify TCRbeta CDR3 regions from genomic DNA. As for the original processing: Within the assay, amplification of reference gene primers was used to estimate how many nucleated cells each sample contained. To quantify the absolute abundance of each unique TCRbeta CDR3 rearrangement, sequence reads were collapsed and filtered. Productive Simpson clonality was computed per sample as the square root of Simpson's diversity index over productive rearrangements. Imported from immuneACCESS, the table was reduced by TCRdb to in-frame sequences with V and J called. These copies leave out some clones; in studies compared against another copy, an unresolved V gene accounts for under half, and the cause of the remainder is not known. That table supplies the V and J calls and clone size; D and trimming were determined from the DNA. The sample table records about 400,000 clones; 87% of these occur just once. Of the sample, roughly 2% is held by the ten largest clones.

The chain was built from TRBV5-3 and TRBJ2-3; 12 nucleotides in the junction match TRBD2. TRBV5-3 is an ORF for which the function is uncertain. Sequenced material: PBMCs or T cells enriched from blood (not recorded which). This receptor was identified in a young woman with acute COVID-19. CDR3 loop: CARSLYILAGGDTQYF. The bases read TGTGCCAGAAGCTTGTATATACTAGCGGGAGGTGATACGCAGTATTTT.